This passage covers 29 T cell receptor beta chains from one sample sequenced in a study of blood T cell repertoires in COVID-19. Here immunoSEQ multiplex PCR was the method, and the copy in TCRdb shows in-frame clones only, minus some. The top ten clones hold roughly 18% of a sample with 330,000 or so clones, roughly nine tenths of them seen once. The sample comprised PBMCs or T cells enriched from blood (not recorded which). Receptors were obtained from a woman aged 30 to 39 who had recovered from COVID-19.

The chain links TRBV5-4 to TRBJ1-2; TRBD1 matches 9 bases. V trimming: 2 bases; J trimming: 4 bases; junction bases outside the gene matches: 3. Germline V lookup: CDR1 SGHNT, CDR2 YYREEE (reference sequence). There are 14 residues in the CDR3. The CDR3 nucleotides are TGTGCCAGCAGCTTCGGGGACAGGGCCTATGGCTACACCTTC. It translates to CASSFGDRAYGYTF. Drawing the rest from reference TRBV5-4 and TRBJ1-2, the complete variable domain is ETGVTQSPTHLIKTRGQQVTLRCSSQSGHNTVSWYQQALGQGPQFIFQYYREEENGRGNFPPRFSGLQFPNYSSELNVNALELDDSALYLCASSFGDRAYGYTFGSGTRLTVV.

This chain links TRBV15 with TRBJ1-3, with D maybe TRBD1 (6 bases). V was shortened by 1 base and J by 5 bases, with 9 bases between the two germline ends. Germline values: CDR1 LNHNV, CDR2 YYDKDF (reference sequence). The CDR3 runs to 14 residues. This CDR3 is CATSRATGRNTIYF. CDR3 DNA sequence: TGTGCCACCAGCAGAGCCACAGGGCGAAACACCATATATTTT. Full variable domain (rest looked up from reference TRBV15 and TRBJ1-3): DAMVIQNPRYQVTQFGKPVTLSCSQTLNHNVMYWYQQKSSQAPKLLFHYYDKDFNNEADTPDNFQSRRPNTSFCFLDIRSPGLGDTAMYLCATSRATGRNTIYFGEGSWLTVV.

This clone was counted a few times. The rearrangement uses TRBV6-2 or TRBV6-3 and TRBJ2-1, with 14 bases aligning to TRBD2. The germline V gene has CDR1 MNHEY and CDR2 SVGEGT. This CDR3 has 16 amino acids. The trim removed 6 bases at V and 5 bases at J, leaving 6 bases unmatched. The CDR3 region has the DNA TGTGCCAGCAGCCCGGGACTAGCGGGGGCCCACAATGAGCAGTTCTTC. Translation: CASSPGLAGAHNEQFF.

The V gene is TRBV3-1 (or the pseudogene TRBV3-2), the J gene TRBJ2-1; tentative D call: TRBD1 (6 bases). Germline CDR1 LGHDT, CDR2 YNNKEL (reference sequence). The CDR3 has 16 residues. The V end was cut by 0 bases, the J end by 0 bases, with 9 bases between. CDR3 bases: TGTGCCAGCAGCCAAGAACAGGGTAGCTCCTACAATGAGCAGTTCTTC. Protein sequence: CASSQEQGSSYNEQFF.

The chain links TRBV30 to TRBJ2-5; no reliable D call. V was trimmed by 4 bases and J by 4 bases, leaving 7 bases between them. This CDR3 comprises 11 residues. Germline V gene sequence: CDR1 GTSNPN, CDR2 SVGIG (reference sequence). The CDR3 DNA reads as TGTGCCTGGATACTGGTAGAGACCCAGTACTTC. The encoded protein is CAWILVETQYF.

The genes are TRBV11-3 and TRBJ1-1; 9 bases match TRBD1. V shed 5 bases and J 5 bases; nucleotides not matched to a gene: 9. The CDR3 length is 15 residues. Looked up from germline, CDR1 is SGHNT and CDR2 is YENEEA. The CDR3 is CASSPRTGVRTEAFF. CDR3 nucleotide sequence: TGTGCCAGCAGCCCGCGGACAGGGGTGAGGACTGAAGCTTTCTTT.

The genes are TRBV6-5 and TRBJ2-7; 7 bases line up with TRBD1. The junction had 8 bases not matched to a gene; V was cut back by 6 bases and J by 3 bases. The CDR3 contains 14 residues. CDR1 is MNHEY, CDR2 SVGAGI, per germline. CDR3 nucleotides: TGTGCCAGCAGCCCCAGACAGGGCAGCTACGAGCAGTACTTC. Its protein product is CASSPRQGSYEQYF.

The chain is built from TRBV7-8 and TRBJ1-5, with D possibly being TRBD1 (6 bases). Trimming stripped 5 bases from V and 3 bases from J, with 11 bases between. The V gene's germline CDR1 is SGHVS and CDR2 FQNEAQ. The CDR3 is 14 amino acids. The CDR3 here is CASSRTEANQPQHF. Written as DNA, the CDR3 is TGTGCCAGCAGCCGGACAGAAGCCAATCAGCCCCAGCATTTT.

The CDR3 region has the DNA TGTGCCAGCAAATGGGACTTTAGCAATCAGCCCCAGCATTTT. Encoded protein: CASKWDFSNQPQHF. This chain connects TRBV28 to TRBJ1-5, with D perhaps matching TRBD1 (5 bases). There are 14 residues in the CDR3. CDR1 is MDHEN and CDR2 is SYDVKM in the germline V gene. V lost 7 bases and J 0 bases, leaving 10 bases between the germline ends. The full variable domain, rest sourced from reference TRBV28 and TRBJ1-5, is DVKVTQSSRYLVKRTGEKVFLECVQDMDHENMFWYRQDPGLGLRLIYFSYDVKMKEKGDIPEGYSVSREKKERFSLILESASTNQTSMYLCASKWDFSNQPQHFGDGTRLSIL.

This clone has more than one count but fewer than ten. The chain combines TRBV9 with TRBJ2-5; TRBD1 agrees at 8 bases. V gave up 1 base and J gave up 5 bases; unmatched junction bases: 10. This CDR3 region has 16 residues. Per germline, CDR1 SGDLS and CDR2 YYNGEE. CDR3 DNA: TGTGCCAGCAGCGTATCAGGGGGCGGACGAGTTGAGACCCAGTACTTC. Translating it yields CASSVSGGGRVETQYF.

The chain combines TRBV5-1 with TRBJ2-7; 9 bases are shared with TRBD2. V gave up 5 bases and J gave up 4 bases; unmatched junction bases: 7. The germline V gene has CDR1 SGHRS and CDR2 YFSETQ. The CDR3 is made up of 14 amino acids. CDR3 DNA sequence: TGCGCCAGCAGAAAGCAGCGGGAGGCGTACGAGCAGTACTTC. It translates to CASRKQREAYEQYF.

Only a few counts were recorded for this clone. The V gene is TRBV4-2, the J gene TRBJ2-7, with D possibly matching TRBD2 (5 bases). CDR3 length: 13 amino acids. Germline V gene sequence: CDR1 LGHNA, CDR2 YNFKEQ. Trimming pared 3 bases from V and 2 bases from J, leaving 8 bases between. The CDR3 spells CASSQDGTYEQYF. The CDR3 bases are TGTGCCAGCAGCCAGGACGGGACCTACGAGCAGTACTTC.

Here the CDR3 reads CASSFTQALSGGYTF. In DNA form, the CDR3 reads TGTGCCAGCAGTTTTACGCAGGCCCTGTCCGGTGGCTACACCTTC. The V call is TRBV28, the J call TRBJ1-2, with D uncertain. CDR1 and CDR2 from the germline V gene are MDHEN and SYDVKM. V was trimmed by 3 bases and J by 7 bases, leaving 18 bases between them. The CDR3 totals 15 residues.

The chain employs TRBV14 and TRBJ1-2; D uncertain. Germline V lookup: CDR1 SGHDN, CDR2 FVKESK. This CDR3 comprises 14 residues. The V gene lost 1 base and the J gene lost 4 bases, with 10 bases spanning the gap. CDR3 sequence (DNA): TGTGCCAGCAGCCAAGGAAGGACTAGCTATGGCTACACCTTC. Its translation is CASSQGRTSYGYTF.

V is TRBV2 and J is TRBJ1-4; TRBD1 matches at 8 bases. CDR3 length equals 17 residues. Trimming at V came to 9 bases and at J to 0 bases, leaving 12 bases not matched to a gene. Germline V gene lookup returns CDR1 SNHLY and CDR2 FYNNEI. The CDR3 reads CARGGGQDFPTNEKLFF. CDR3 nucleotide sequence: TGTGCCAGAGGGGGGGGACAGGACTTCCCAACTAATGAAAAACTGTTTTTT. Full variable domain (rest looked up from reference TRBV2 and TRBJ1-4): EPEVTQTPSHQVTQMGQEVILRCVPISNHLYFYWYRQILGQKVEFLVSFYNNEISEKSEIFDDQFSVERPDGSNFTLKIRSTKLEDSAMYFCARGGGQDFPTNEKLFFGSGTQLSVL.

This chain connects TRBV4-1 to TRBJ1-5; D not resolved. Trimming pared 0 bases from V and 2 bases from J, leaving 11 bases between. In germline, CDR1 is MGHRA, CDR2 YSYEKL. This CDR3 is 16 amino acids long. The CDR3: CASSQDNLRGNQPQHF. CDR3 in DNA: TGCGCCAGCAGCCAAGATAACCTGAGGGGCAATCAGCCCCAGCATTTT.

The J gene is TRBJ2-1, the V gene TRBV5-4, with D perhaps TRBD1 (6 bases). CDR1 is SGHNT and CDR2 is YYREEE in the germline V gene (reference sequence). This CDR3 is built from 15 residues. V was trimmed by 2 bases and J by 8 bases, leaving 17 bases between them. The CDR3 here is CASSLRQGNLDEQFF. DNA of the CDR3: TGTGCCAGCAGCTTACGTCAGGGGAATCTCGATGAGCAGTTCTTC. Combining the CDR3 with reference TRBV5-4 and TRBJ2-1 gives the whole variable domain ETGVTQSPTHLIKTRGQQVTLRCSSQSGHNTVSWYQQALGQGPQFIFQYYREEENGRGNFPPRFSGLQFPNYSSELNVNALELDDSALYLCASSLRQGNLDEQFFGPGTRLTVL.

CDR3 DNA: TGTGCCAGCAGCTTAATCCAGGGTGTACAGCCCCAGCATTTT. Encoded protein: CASSLIQGVQPQHF. The chain links TRBV7-2 to TRBJ1-5, with D possibly TRBD1 on 5 matching bases. V lost 2 bases and J 7 bases, leaving 12 bases between the germline ends. The CDR3 covers 14 residues. Germline V gives CDR1 SGHTA, CDR2 FQGNSA.

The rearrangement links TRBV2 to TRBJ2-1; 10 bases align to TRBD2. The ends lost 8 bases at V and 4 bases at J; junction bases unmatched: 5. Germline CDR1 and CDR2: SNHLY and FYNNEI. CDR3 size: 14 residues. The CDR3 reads CASPAGGQYNEQFF. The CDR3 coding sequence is TGTGCCAGCCCAGCGGGGGGGCAGTACAATGAGCAGTTCTTC.

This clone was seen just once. CDR3 coding DNA: TGTGCCAGCAGCCCCGGGACTAGCGGGGGGTTTGCAGATACGCAGTATTTT. Translation: CASSPGTSGGFADTQYF. The J gene is TRBJ2-3, the V gene TRBV3-1 (or the pseudogene TRBV3-2); TRBD2 matches at 15 bases. This CDR3 spans 17 amino acids. Germline-derived CDR1 and CDR2 are LGHDT and YNNKEL (reference sequence). The V and J ends lost 4 bases and 4 bases, in that order; junction bases with no gene match: 6.

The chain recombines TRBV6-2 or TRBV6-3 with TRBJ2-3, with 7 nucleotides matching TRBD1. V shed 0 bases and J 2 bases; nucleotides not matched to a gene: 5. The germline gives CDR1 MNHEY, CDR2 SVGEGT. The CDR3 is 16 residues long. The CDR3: CASSYSTGAYTDTQYF. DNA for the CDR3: TGTGCCAGCAGTTACTCAACAGGGGCCTACACAGATACGCAGTATTTT.

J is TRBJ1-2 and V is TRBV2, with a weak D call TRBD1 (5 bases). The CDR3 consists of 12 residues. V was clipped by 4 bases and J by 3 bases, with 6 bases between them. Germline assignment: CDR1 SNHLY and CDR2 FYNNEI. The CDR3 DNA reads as TGTGCCAGCAGTGCACAGGACTATGGCTACACCTTC. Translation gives CASSAQDYGYTF. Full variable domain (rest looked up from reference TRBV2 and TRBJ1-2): EPEVTQTPSHQVTQMGQEVILRCVPISNHLYFYWYRQILGQKVEFLVSFYNNEISEKSEIFDDQFSVERPDGSNFTLKIRSTKLEDSAMYFCASSAQDYGYTFGSGTRLTVV.

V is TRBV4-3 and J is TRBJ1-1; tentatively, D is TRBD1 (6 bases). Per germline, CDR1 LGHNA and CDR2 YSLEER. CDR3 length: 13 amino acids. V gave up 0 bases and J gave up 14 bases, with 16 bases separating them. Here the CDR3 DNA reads TGCGCCAGCAGCCAAGATCGGGACAAGGGTATCTTCTTT. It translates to CASSQDRDKGIFF.

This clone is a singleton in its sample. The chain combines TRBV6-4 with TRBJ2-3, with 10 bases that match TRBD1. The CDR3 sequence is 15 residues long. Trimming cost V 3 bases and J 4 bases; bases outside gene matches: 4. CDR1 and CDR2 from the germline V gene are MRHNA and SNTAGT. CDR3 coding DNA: TGTGCCAGCAGTGAAGACAGGGGGCGAGCAGATACGCAGTATTTT. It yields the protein CASSEDRGRADTQYF.

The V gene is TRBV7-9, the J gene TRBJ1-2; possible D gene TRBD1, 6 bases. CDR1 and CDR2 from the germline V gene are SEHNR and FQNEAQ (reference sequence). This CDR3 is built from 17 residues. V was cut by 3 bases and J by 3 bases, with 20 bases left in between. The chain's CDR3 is CASSLGGLQGPHYGYTF. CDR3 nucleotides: TGTGCCAGCAGCTTGGGTGGTCTACAGGGCCCGCACTATGGCTACACCTTC.

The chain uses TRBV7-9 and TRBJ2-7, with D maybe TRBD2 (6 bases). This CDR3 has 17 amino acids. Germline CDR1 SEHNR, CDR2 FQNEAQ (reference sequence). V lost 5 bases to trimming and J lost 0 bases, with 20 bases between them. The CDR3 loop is CASSPHRGTPGSYEQYF. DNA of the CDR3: TGTGCCAGCAGCCCGCATCGCGGGACGCCGGGCTCCTACGAGCAGTACTTC.

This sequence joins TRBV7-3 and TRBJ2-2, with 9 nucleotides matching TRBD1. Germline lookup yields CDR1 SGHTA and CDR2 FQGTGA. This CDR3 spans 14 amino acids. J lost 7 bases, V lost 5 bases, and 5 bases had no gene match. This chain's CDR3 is CASSPQGAGGELFF. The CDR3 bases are TGTGCCAGCAGCCCACAGGGGGCGGGCGGGGAGCTGTTTTTT.

CDR3 loop: CASSYSSSGGYTEAFF. CDR3 DNA sequence: TGTGCCAGCAGTTACTCGAGTAGCGGGGGCTACACTGAAGCTTTCTTT. The chain carries TRBV6-5 and TRBJ1-1, with D possibly TRBD1 on 6 matching bases. V lost 0 bases, J lost 3 bases, and 14 bases lay in between. CDR1 is MNHEY and CDR2 is SVGAGI in the germline V gene. CDR3 length: 16 amino acids.

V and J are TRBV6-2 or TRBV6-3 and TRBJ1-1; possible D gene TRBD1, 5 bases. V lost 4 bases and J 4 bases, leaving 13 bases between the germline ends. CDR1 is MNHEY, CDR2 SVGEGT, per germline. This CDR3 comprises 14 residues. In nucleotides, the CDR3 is TGTGCCAGCAGTTCCGCCGGGGGGAGCACTGAAGCTTTCTTT. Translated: CASSSAGGSTEAFF.